This TCR beta chain was found in a study of follicular helper T cells after annual influenza vaccination. Assay used: immunoSEQ multiplex PCR; TCRdb lists only in-frame clones, some missing. Here the sample spans more than 7,000 clones, 83% being singletons. Sample time point: 2013-2014 season, 7 days after vaccination. Each time point used about 40 to 110 mL of blood. As to this clone: Its matching antigen is unknown.

This CDR3 has 12 residues. V was cut by 6 bases and J by 10 bases, with 13 bases left in between. CDR1 is LNHNV and CDR2 is YYDKDF in the germline V gene (reference sequence). General study points: ICOS-CD38- cTfh most often held earlier Day 7 ICOS+CD38+ clones. Plasmablast frequency change correlated with clonality change in ICOS+CD38+ cTfh. Only roughly 10-20% of analyzed cells yielded productive TCRB sequences.

The source was CXCR5+ CD38- circulating T follicular helper cells from blood, collected 7 days after influenza vaccination. As for subset: circulating Tfh, non-naive CD4+CXCR5+PD-1+ (ICOS+CD38+ or ICOS-CD38-). The TCR originated in an adult who received the influenza vaccine. The chain combines TRBV15 with TRBJ2-1, with no clear D. The CDR3 coding sequence is TGTGCCACCAGTCTTAACCAGTTAGAGCAGTTCTTC. Translated: CATSLNQLEQFF. Together with reference TRBV15 and TRBJ2-1, the CDR3 gives the full variable domain: DAMVIQNPRYQVTQFGKPVTLSCSQTLNHNVMYWYQQKSSQAPKLLFHYYDKDFNNEADTPDNFQSRRPNTSFCFLDIRSPGLGDTAMYLCATSLNQLEQFFGPGTRLTVL.